These 27 T cell receptor beta chains originate from one sample sequenced in a study of blood T cell repertoires in COVID-19. TCRdb's table, derived via immunoSEQ multiplex PCR, lists solely in-frame clones and lacks some. The sample has a few hundred thousand clones, 70% to 90% seen once; the top ten hold about 4.9%. The sequenced sample consisted of peripheral blood. These receptor sequences come from a man in his sixties who had recovered from COVID-19.

The DNA for the CDR3 is TGTGCCAGCAGACCGACAAGTAACTATGGCTACACCTTC. This encodes CASRPTSNYGYTF. The V gene is TRBV6-5, the J gene TRBJ1-2; D is undetermined. The CDR3 contains 13 residues. Germline CDR1 MNHEY, CDR2 SVGAGI. V was pared by 6 bases and J by 1 base, with 9 bases between.

This clone has a handful of counts. This sequence joins TRBV5-1 and TRBJ1-3; possible D gene TRBD1, 5 bases. Looked up from germline, CDR1 is SGHRS and CDR2 is YFSETQ. There are 15 residues in the CDR3. Trimming removed 3 bases from V and 0 bases from J, with 10 bases in between. The CDR3 here is CASSWGLISGNTIYF. The CDR3, as DNA: TGCGCCAGCAGCTGGGGACTCATCTCTGGAAACACCATATATTTT. The entire variable domain, with the rest obtained from reference TRBV5-1 and TRBJ1-3, is as follows: KAGVTQTPRYLIKTRGQQVTLSCSPISGHRSVSWYQQTPGQGLQFLFEYFSETQRNKGNFPGRFSGRQFSNSRSEMNVSTLELGDSALYLCASSWGLISGNTIYFGEGSWLTVV.

The chain carries TRBV28 and TRBJ2-1; maybe TRBD2 (5 bases). Trimming took off 4 bases at V and 9 bases at J, with 7 bases between the two ends. The germline V gene encodes CDR1 MDHEN and CDR2 SYDVKM. This CDR3 comprises 11 residues. The CDR3 here is CASSWRVEQFF. CDR3 coding DNA: TGTGCCAGCAGTTGGCGGGTTGAGCAGTTCTTC.

The V gene is TRBV30, the J gene TRBJ2-5; D gene uncertain. The length of the CDR3 is 12 residues. CDR1 is GTSNPN and CDR2 is SVGIG in the germline V gene (reference sequence). With 2 bases removed from V and 5 bases from J, the gap between germline ends came to 9 bases. The CDR3 region is CAWSLTPETQYF. The CDR3 region has the DNA TGTGCCTGGAGTCTAACCCCCGAGACCCAGTACTTC.

A few counts support this clone. V gene TRBV2 combines with J gene TRBJ1-5, with 7 bases that match TRBD1. V lost 4 bases to trimming and J lost 3 bases; unmatched junction nucleotides: 9. The germline V gene encodes CDR1 SNHLY and CDR2 FYNNEI. The CDR3 sequence is 16 residues long. Here the CDR3 reads CASSAQRTGYNQPQHF. The CDR3 DNA is TGTGCCAGCAGTGCACAGCGGACAGGCTACAATCAGCCCCAGCATTTT. Full variable domain (remainder filled in from reference TRBV2 and TRBJ1-5): EPEVTQTPSHQVTQMGQEVILRCVPISNHLYFYWYRQILGQKVEFLVSFYNNEISEKSEIFDDQFSVERPDGSNFTLKIRSTKLEDSAMYFCASSAQRTGYNQPQHFGDGTRLSIL.

The rearrangement links TRBV18 to TRBJ2-1; 12 bases line up with TRBD2. The trim removed 4 bases at V and 4 bases at J, leaving 2 bases unmatched. Germline V gene data show CDR1 as KGHSH and CDR2 as LQKENI. The CDR3 consists of 15 residues. CDR3: CASSLGTSGYNEQFF. The CDR3 bases are TGTGCCAGCTCACTCGGGACTAGCGGGTACAATGAGCAGTTCTTC.

V and J are TRBV29-1 and TRBJ2-1; possibly TRBD1 for D (5 bases). Germline V gene lookup returns CDR1 SQVTM and CDR2 ANQGSEA. Trimming removed 3 bases from V and 10 bases from J, with 22 bases in between. CDR3 length: 15 amino acids. This chain's CDR3 is CSVELSWRSTGEQFF. Written as DNA, the CDR3 is TGCAGCGTTGAGTTGTCCTGGAGAAGCACAGGAGAGCAGTTCTTC.

This chain links TRBV6-5 with TRBJ2-7, with D maybe TRBD1 (5 bases). Trimming pared 0 bases from V and 4 bases from J, leaving 13 bases between. This CDR3 spans 15 amino acids. Germline V CDR1 and CDR2: MNHEY, SVGAGI. In nucleotides, the CDR3 is TGTGCCAGCAGTTACTCGTTCCAGGGTGGGTACGAGCAGTACTTC. It yields the protein CASSYSFQGGYEQYF.

The rearrangement joins TRBV18 to TRBJ1-2; 7 bases are a match to TRBD1. Germline loops: CDR1 KGHSH, CDR2 LQKENI. There are 15 residues in the CDR3. The trim removed 3 bases at V and 4 bases at J, leaving 8 bases unmatched. The CDR3 DNA sequence: TGTGCCAGCTCACCTGAGACAGGGAGTGTCTATGGCTACACCTTC. Translating it yields CASSPETGSVYGYTF.

A few counts support this clone. The rearrangement joins TRBV2 to TRBJ2-7; D perhaps matches TRBD1 (5 bases). V dropped 5 bases and J dropped 0 bases, with 14 bases sitting between them. The CDR3 sequence is 15 residues long. CDR1 is SNHLY, CDR2 FYNNEI, per germline. CDR3 loop: CASSKQRTNSYEQYF. The CDR3 DNA follows: TGTGCCAGCAGTAAACAACGGACAAACTCCTACGAGCAGTACTTC.

V usage is TRBV4-2 and J usage is TRBJ2-2; 7 bases are a match to TRBD2. The junction had 6 bases not matched to a gene; V was cut back by 1 base and J by 1 base. Per the germline V gene, CDR1 is LGHNA and CDR2 is YNFKEQ. This CDR3 has 17 amino acids. The CDR3 is CASSQVSVAGNTGELFF. CDR3 DNA: TGTGCCAGCAGCCAAGTCTCGGTAGCGGGGAACACCGGGGAGCTGTTTTTT.

The rearrangement joins TRBV7-2 to TRBJ2-1; maybe TRBD1 (5 bases). Germline V gene lookup returns CDR1 SGHTA and CDR2 FQGNSA. Deletions cut 6 bases from V and 3 bases from J, with 12 bases between. The CDR3 has 14 residues. As DNA, the CDR3 is TGTGCCAGCAGACCAAACAGGTACTACAATGAGCAGTTCTTC. It translates to CASRPNRYYNEQFF.

The J gene is TRBJ2-1, the V gene TRBV7-3; TRBD2 agrees at 10 bases. CDR1 and CDR2 from the germline V gene are SGHTA and FQGTGA. The CDR3 consists of 15 residues. The trim removed 5 bases at V and 8 bases at J, leaving 9 bases unmatched. The CDR3 DNA reads TGTGCCAGCAGCCAAGAAGCGGGGGGGCCCCATGAGCAGTTCTTC. Translated, it gives CASSQEAGGPHEQFF.

The gene calls are TRBV4-1 and TRBJ2-7; D possibly corresponds to TRBD1 (6 bases). There are 15 residues in the CDR3. The V gene lost 4 bases and the J gene lost 1 base, with 14 bases spanning the gap. Germline assignment: CDR1 MGHRA and CDR2 YSYEKL. CDR3 loop: CASSRETGWSYEQYF. The CDR3 DNA reads TGCGCCAGCAGCCGGGAAACAGGGTGGTCCTACGAGCAGTACTTC.

This chain links TRBV5-1 with TRBJ2-5; 11 bases line up with TRBD1. Germline lookup yields CDR1 SGHRS and CDR2 YFSETQ. The CDR3 consists of 13 residues. V was clipped by 3 bases and J by 5 bases; unmatched bases: 0. The CDR3 here is CASSWDRGETQYF. The CDR3 region has the DNA TGCGCCAGCAGCTGGGACAGGGGGGAGACCCAGTACTTC.

The J gene is TRBJ1-2, the V gene TRBV28; no firm D call. V shed 8 bases and J shed 2 bases, with 21 bases lying between them. CDR3 length: 16 residues. Germline CDR1 reads MDHEN; CDR2 reads SYDVKM. The CDR3 bases are TGTGCCAGCCGACTAGGAGGATCAACGGGAAACTATGGCTACACCTTC. It encodes CASRLGGSTGNYGYTF.

The V and J genes are TRBV13 and TRBJ2-7, with 9 bases identical to TRBD1. Losses at the gene ends were 3 bases for V and 5 bases for J; bases not matched to a gene: 5. Germline CDR1 and CDR2: PRHDT and FYEKMQ (reference sequence). CDR3 length: 14 amino acids. The CDR3 DNA sequence: TGTGCCAGCAGCTTGGGGACAGGGTACAACGAGCAGTACTTC. This codes for CASSLGTGYNEQYF.

This chain joins TRBV12-3 or TRBV12-4 and TRBJ1-2; D is possibly TRBD1 (5 bases). Trimming removed 5 bases at V and 10 bases at J, with 17 bases between. The CDR3 is made up of 13 amino acids. CDR3 residues: CASSQRRGSDYTF. The CDR3 coding sequence is TGTGCCAGCAGTCAACGGCGGGGCTCGGACTACACCTTC.

This chain uses TRBV7-9 with TRBJ1-2, with a possible D match to TRBD1 (6 bases). There are 15 residues in the CDR3. Trimming took off 5 bases at V and 3 bases at J, with 16 bases between the two ends. Germline V gene sequence: CDR1 SEHNR, CDR2 FQNEAQ (reference sequence). Here the CDR3 DNA reads TGTGCCAGCAGCAAGGGAGCAGGGGCGCACTATGGCTACACCTTC. This translates into CASSKGAGAHYGYTF. Variable domain in full (rest from reference TRBV7-9 and TRBJ1-2): DTGVSQNPRHKITKRGQNVTFRCDPISEHNRLYWYRQTLGQGPEFLTYFQNEAQLEKSRLLSDRFSAERPKGSFSTLEIQRTEQGDSAMYLCASSKGAGAHYGYTFGSGTRLTVV.

The chain links TRBV28 to TRBJ1-5; the D gene is possibly TRBD1 (5 bases). Trimming shortened V by 5 bases and J by 9 bases, and 26 bases separated the two germline ends. Germline assignment: CDR1 MDHEN and CDR2 SYDVKM. This CDR3 has 17 residues. CDR3 amino acids: CASSDFAGGRLGRPQHF. The CDR3 nucleotides read TGTGCCAGCAGTGACTTTGCTGGGGGGAGGCTCGGGAGGCCCCAGCATTTT.

The chain has TRBV30 and TRBJ1-4; D gene unclear. This CDR3 comprises 13 residues. With 7 bases removed from V and 4 bases from J, the gap between germline ends came to 13 bases. Germline lookup yields CDR1 GTSNPN and CDR2 SVGIG (reference sequence). CDR3 bases: TGTGCCTTGAACCGGGAACTTAATGAAAAACTGTTTTTT. It encodes CALNRELNEKLFF.

The chain employs TRBV30 and TRBJ1-2, with TRBD1 matching over 9 bases. The CDR3 runs 14 residues. J lost 7 bases, V lost 2 bases, and 8 bases had no gene match. CDR1 and CDR2 (germline): GTSNPN, SVGIG (reference sequence). The CDR3 region has the DNA TGTGCCTGGAGTACCGGACAGGGGACTGTTGGCTACACCTTC. Its protein product is CAWSTGQGTVGYTF. Looking up the rest from reference TRBV30 and TRBJ1-2 gives the full variable domain: SQTIHQWPATLVQPVGSPLSLECTVEGTSNPNLYWYRQAAGRGLQLLFYSVGIGQISSEVPQNLSASRPQDRQFILSSKKLLLSDSGFYLCAWSTGQGTVGYTFGSGTRLTVV.

This sequence joins TRBV4-2 and TRBJ2-2; 7 nucleotides agree with TRBD2. CDR1 is LGHNA, CDR2 YNFKEQ, per germline. This CDR3 contains 16 residues. Trimming cost V 1 base and J 3 bases; bases outside gene matches: 5. The CDR3 nucleotides read TGTGCCAGCAGCCAAGGCTCGGGAGGATACACCGGGGAGCTGTTTTTT. Translation gives CASSQGSGGYTGELFF.

The chain employs TRBV5-4 and TRBJ2-1; 10 bases fit TRBD2. The trim removed 4 bases at V and 0 bases at J, leaving 7 bases unmatched. The CDR3 totals 17 residues. Looked up from germline, CDR1 is SGHNT and CDR2 is YYREEE (reference sequence). Here the CDR3 DNA reads TGTGCCAGCAGCCGCGGACTAGCGGACAGCTCCTACAATGAGCAGTTCTTC. Translating it yields CASSRGLADSSYNEQFF.

The chain is built from TRBV12-3 or TRBV12-4 and TRBJ2-1; D not resolved. Trimming stripped 5 bases from V and 5 bases from J, with 7 bases between. CDR3 length: 12 residues. CDR3 in DNA: TGTGCCAGCAGTCCCTTCGACAATGAGCAGTTCTTC. It specifies CASSPFDNEQFF.

This clone was recorded many times. The V gene is TRBV6-2 or TRBV6-3, the J gene TRBJ1-3; D not resolved. Germline V gene sequence: CDR1 MNHEY, CDR2 SVGEGT. The CDR3 extends over 15 amino acids. V was pared by 6 bases and J by 0 bases, with 12 bases between. CDR3 sequence (DNA): TGTGCCAGCAGCGACCCACCGGGCTCTGGAAACACCATATATTTT. The encoded protein is CASSDPPGSGNTIYF.

The chain joins TRBV4-2 to TRBJ2-7, with 7 bases identical to TRBD2. Losses at the gene ends were 1 base for V and 3 bases for J; bases not matched to a gene: 3. CDR1 and CDR2 (germline): LGHNA, YNFKEQ. The CDR3 is 14 amino acids. CDR3 loop: CASSQGGGGYEQYF. In DNA form, the CDR3 reads TGTGCCAGCAGCCAAGGGGGCGGGGGCTACGAGCAGTACTTC.